The clone carrying this TCR beta chain was observed a handful of times. The antigen is undetermined. The sample comes from a study of T cell responses to AZD1222 COVID-19 vaccine. General study findings and limits: Donors were chiefly white British, with a greater number of females, and clonal diversity was perhaps underestimated. Sampled repertoires all dated from after the peak T cell response.

The data were produced by immunoSEQ multiplex PCR, yet TCRdb's version contains in-frame clones alone and is incomplete. The sample holds 180,000 or so clones; approximately 91% are singletons and the top ten take less than 2.5%. The CDR3 runs to 20 residues. Looked up from germline, CDR1 is MNHEY and CDR2 is SMNVEV (reference sequence). V gave up 6 bases and J gave up 1 base; unmatched junction bases: 15. The rearrangement links TRBV27 to TRBJ2-6; TRBD1 matches at 10 bases. The sequencing used peripheral blood, collected 28 days after the second AZD1222 dose. This clonotype was obtained from an adult who received the AZD1222 COVID-19 vaccine. CDR3 residues: CASSPGQGMRTRSGANVLTF. CDR3 nucleotides: TGTGCCAGCAGCCCGGGACAGGGGATGCGGACTCGGTCTGGGGCCAACGTCCTGACTTTC.